This T cell receptor beta chain emerged from a study of cytomegalovirus exposure and HLA in healthy donors (dated by TCRdb to 2015 to 2018). Background for the entire study: In an earlier analysis of some 610 of the donors, 276 Gb of sequence data and 90 million to 130 million unique TCR beta sequences from 150 million to 200 million T cells were reported. Roughly 290 gigabases of sequencing data and approximately 91 million unique TCR sequences made up an early release that covered roughly 670 HLA-typed donors. The genetic ancestry cluster associated with self-reported Caucasian donors included about four fifths of the 300 to 400 genotyped donors. The study aimed to test whether signatures of past pathogen exposure could be identified by cataloging public T cell receptors. The T cell repertoires of some 670 subjects were profiled by immunosequencing and related to cytomegalovirus serostatus. Along with the approximately 700-subject first cohort, a separate validation cohort of around 120 different subjects was used. High-throughput TCR immunosequencing, statistical association of individual TCRs with disease status, and machine learning were combined to predict cytomegalovirus infection status. In a later analysis, previously published TCR beta repertoires from several hundred donors were re-analyzed and high-resolution HLA genotyping was added so that TCR occurrence patterns could be studied. Rather than drawing on any new phenotypic data, the later analysis identified candidate immune exposures from TCR beta sequences and the way those sequences occurred across donors. An earlier analysis of 587 of the donors used high-throughput TCR beta sequencing to judge whether each TCR beta V gene segment behaved as functional or pseudogenic. Alongside the repertoire data, information on donor age, sex, ethnicity and CMV serostatus was compiled. In a later genetic analysis, genome-wide SNP genotypes for about 55% of the roughly 700 donors were used, and that subset was treated as a discovery cohort. Every repertoire in the discovery cohort had been generated on one and the same sequencing platform. HLA typing included class I and class II loci at four-digit resolution. The number of donors typed differed by locus, with roughly 629-640 for A, B, C, DRB1 and DQB1, around 560 for DQA1, about 610 for DPA1, and over 400 for DPB1. Four or five DR-DQ haplotypes were handled as single units for association and clustering, since linkage in the cohort was strong. Among around 400 genotyped donors of the cohort, an average of 235,054 unique TCR beta nucleotide sequences were sequenced per donor, roughly a sixth of them non-productive. The investigation overall reported the following: The study listed 150 to 200 TCR beta chains as associated with cytomegalovirus. A further reported finding was that TCR beta sequences accurately predicted the HLA-A and HLA-B alleles for most subjects in the first cohort. A cluster of highly shared sequence variants was judged likely to be a technical artifact of the sequencing pipeline. According to a later analysis, parvovirus B19, influenza, CMV and Epstein-Barr virus appeared linked to several top co-occurrence clusters. In a later analysis, the rate of TCR association differed among HLA loci, with DRB1 alleles having the most associated TCRs and HLA-C alleles having the fewest. Most TCR sequences were observed very rarely across donors, whereas some public TCRs were present in many individuals. An association between a missense DCLRE1C variant and V-gene and J-gene trimming of TCR beta chains was found in a later genetic analysis and replicated in an independent cohort. The authors suggested that the approach could potentially be generalized to other disease states and immunological phenotypes. The 87-base-pair reads could not distinguish some IMGT-functional V segments, including TRBV6-2 and TRBV6-3, so those segments were excluded. The classifier was reported to diagnose cytomegalovirus status with high specificity and sensitivity in both the original cohort and the validation cohort. Because some donors lacked HLA typing at each locus, the association tests relied only on the typed subset. In a later analysis, some 17,000 TCR beta sequences were associated with specific HLA alleles at a false discovery rate of 0.05. Linkage disequilibrium might explain the correlated functional status among segregating V segments, but an unknown experimental factor could not be ruled out. The cohort was sequenced for TCR beta chains only, and without alpha or paired-chain data the features that could be detected were limited. For the cohort, immune exposure information was limited to CMV serostatus. Because counts were too low, roughly 18 rarely observed V segments, including chromosome 9 orphons, were left out of the earlier analysis of about 500 of the donors. In vitro tests confirmed that a few of the cytomegalovirus-associated TCR beta chains recognize cytomegalovirus antigens. A later analysis found that HLA-associated TCR beta chains were more clonally expanded and had lower generation probabilities than equally common non-associated chains. A later genetic analysis reported fewer N-insertions in productive TCRs among donors in an Asian-associated ancestry cluster than the roughly 700-donor mean. Broadly in line with IMGT annotations, most TCR beta V segments showed up in productive rearrangements about 87% or about 30% of the time in an earlier analysis of approximately 640 of the donors. When HLA alleles, especially DR and DQ, strongly co-occurred, attributing TCR associations to individual alleles was difficult. Presence/absence analyses assumed roughly uniform sequencing depth across donors, an assumption that may not hold. According to a later analysis, most CMV-associated TCR beta chains appeared to be HLA-restricted, and the HLA associations seemed to be driven largely by CMV exposure.

Ends trimmed: V by 5 bases, J by 5 bases; bases unmatched to a gene: 8. The CDR3 numbers 14 residues from cysteine through phenylalanine. Just the 42-base CDR3 DNA is kept, in frame starting at base 1. The CDR1 and CDR2 encoded by the germline V gene are SGHTS and YDEGEE. Comment on this clone: Its antigen is currently not known. No quality values exist for individual bases; no much larger clone is one base distant.

The cohort comprised hundreds of healthy bone marrow donors. At the time of sampling, every cohort member was nominally healthy, though immune exposures that went unrecorded were likely present. The donor was CMV seropositive and belonged to the group of about 290 seropositive cohort members. Each donor provided a peripheral blood sample, and peripheral blood mononuclear cells were used for TCR beta sequencing. Genomic DNA was extracted from the blood cell samples with the Qiagen DNeasy Blood Extraction Kit. The library relied on the immunoSEQ multiplex PCR assay. For the multiplex PCR, a mixture combining 60 forward primers for TCR Vbeta segments and 13 reverse primers for TCR Jbeta segments was used. The CDR3 region of rearranged TCR beta genes was amplified from genomic DNA with a multiplex PCR assay. The Illumina HiSeq System was used to sequence the amplified TCR beta libraries as 87-base-pair reads. Per the source publication's procedure: In a later analysis, about 80 million unique TCR beta chains were counted across the approximately 670 repertoires, and roughly 10 million of these chains were shared by at least two donors. A nearest-neighbor algorithm error-corrected the raw reads and collapsed the reads into unique sequences, merging closely related sequences to remove PCR and sequencing errors. Alignment of CDR3 sequences to IMGT reference sequences was used to assign V, D and J gene segments. For a sequence to be retained, a match of at least six nucleotides was required to both a V gene segment and a J gene segment. Rearrangements were classified as productive when the CDR3 lacked stop codons and remained in frame with V and J, and all other rearrangements were classified as non-productive. CDR3 was defined by IMGT convention, running from the second conserved V-encoded cysteine to the conserved J-encoded phenylalanine. The earlier analysis of some 540 of the donors excluded any sequence lacking an unambiguous match to a single V gene segment. In an earlier analysis of a few hundred of the donors, a V segment was called functional when productive rearrangements were above 56.7%, and segregating when the standard deviation between donors exceeded 5%. A statistical classification framework was built for diagnosing cytomegalovirus status from the catalog of TCR beta chain sequences. In a later analysis, TCR nucleotide sequences were compared against IMGT/GENE-DB human TR gene sequences so that V and J genes could be assigned. In a later analysis, CDR3 sequences and most-parsimonious VDJ recombination scenarios were assigned using the TCRdist pipeline. In a later analysis, each TCR beta chain was defined by its CDR3 amino acid sequence together with its V-gene family, and reads lacking a unique V-gene family were excluded. As a way to deal with suspected cross-contamination and a sequencing artifact, a later analysis dropped 592 nucleotide sequences that were highly shared and had low generation probability. In a later analysis, a clonal expansion index for each public chain was calculated from normalized within-repertoire ranks of inferred template counts. In a later analysis, generation probabilities were computed with a VDJ recombination model fitted to out-of-frame rearrangements, and the resulting probabilities were checked against IGoR. In a later analysis, TCR-TCR, TCR-HLA and TCR-CMV co-occurrence was scored with hypergeometric tests, and a repertoire-size bias correction was applied to TCR pairs. To estimate false discovery rates, a later analysis permuted the HLA or CMV assignments 20 times. A later analysis grouped co-occurring TCRs with DBSCAN, adding TCRdist sequence similarity when clustering within HLA-allele-positive subsets. For co-occurrence clustering, repertoires with fewer than 30,000 or more than 120,000 public chains were excluded, along with several repertoires with anomalous nucleotide sharing. The table was pulled from immuneACCESS by TCRdb, which kept in-frame rearrangements only. Such tables lose some clones; where checked, under half of the loss comes from unresolved V genes, and the rest has no known cause. V and J calls and clone size are copied from that table; D and trimming were computed from the DNA. The table for this sample lists some 78,000 clones; under 80% of them were counted only once. The ten largest clones take up under 10% of the sample.

The rearranged chain carries TRBV5-8 and TRBJ2-7, and 9 junction bases match TRBD1. This TCR was sampled from a man aged 40-49 years in good health and CMV-seropositive. Input material: PBMCs. The nucleotide sequence reads as follows: TGTGCCAGCAGTCTCGGGACAGGGAAGGACGAGCAGTACTTC. This is translated as CASSLGTGKDEQYF.